These 26 T cell receptor beta chains share one sample of origin, sequenced in a study of blood T cell repertoires in COVID-19. This table comes from immunoSEQ multiplex PCR, and its TCRdb copy is limited to in-frame clones, with some not included. The sample records fewer than 250,000 clones, about 83% being singletons. Sequenced input: peripheral blood. These receptor sequences come from a human donor in a cohort sampled during active COVID-19.

Here the CDR3 DNA reads TGCGCCAGCAGCATAGGCCCTGGACAGGGAAGCGAGCAGTACTTC. Protein: CASSIGPGQGSEQYF. The rearrangement links TRBV5-1 to TRBJ2-7; 8 bases agree with TRBD1. Trimming cost V 4 bases and J 6 bases; bases outside gene matches: 12. Germline CDR1 and CDR2: SGHRS and YFSETQ. There are 15 residues in the CDR3.

In this sample, this clone turned up a few times. V gene TRBV5-1 combines with J gene TRBJ1-5; D might be TRBD1 (5 bases). Trimming removed 4 bases at V and 8 bases at J, with 13 bases between. Per germline, CDR1 SGHRS and CDR2 YFSETQ. CDR3 length: 13 residues. The CDR3 is CASSVILGEPQHF. The CDR3 DNA is TGCGCCAGCAGCGTAATCCTAGGGGAGCCCCAGCATTTT.

The chain has TRBV7-9 and TRBJ2-3; possible D gene TRBD1, 5 bases. The V and J ends lost 1 base and 2 bases respectively, with 13 bases between them. The CDR3 is made up of 16 amino acids. Germline assignment: CDR1 SEHNR and CDR2 FQNEAQ (reference sequence). CDR3 bases: TGTGCCAGCAGCTTAGGGGCAGGGTCCTTCACAGATACGCAGTATTTT. As protein: CASSLGAGSFTDTQYF.

The J gene is TRBJ2-7, the V gene TRBV19; D unclear. Germline lookup yields CDR1 LNHDA and CDR2 SQIVND (reference sequence). V shed 1 base and J shed 2 bases, with 9 bases lying between them. This CDR3 is built from 14 residues. CDR3 protein: CASSIGQETYEQYF. In DNA, the CDR3 is TGTGCCAGTAGTATAGGGCAGGAAACCTACGAGCAGTACTTC.

For the CDR3, the DNA is TGTGCCAGCAGCGTAGAGTCAGGGCCCCATTCACCCCTCCACTTT. Its translation: CASSVESGPHSPLHF. This chain connects TRBV9 to TRBJ1-6; TRBD1 is a possible D gene (5 bases). The CDR3 is 15 amino acids. Trimming left V 0 bases short and J 8 bases short, with 12 bases between. CDR1 and CDR2 (germline): SGDLS, YYNGEE.

The chain links TRBV7-2 to TRBJ2-6; D gene unclear. From germline, CDR1 is SGHTA and CDR2 FQGNSA. The CDR3 contains 16 residues. Trimming removed 1 base at V and 4 bases at J, with 11 bases between. The CDR3 region is CASSLGMEWGANVLTF. Here the CDR3 DNA reads TGTGCCAGCAGCTTAGGGATGGAGTGGGGGGCCAACGTCCTGACTTTC.

This rearrangement joins TRBV30 to TRBJ2-3, with no clear D. Trimming shortened V by 2 bases and J by 5 bases, and 11 bases separated the two germline ends. This CDR3 is 13 amino acids long. CDR1 is GTSNPN and CDR2 is SVGIG in the germline V gene (reference sequence). CDR3 nucleotides: TGTGCCTGGAGTTCGAGGCGCGGAGATACGCAGTATTTT. Translation gives CAWSSRRGDTQYF. Filled out from reference TRBV30 and TRBJ2-3, the complete variable domain reads SQTIHQWPATLVQPVGSPLSLECTVEGTSNPNLYWYRQAAGRGLQLLFYSVGIGQISSEVPQNLSASRPQDRQFILSSKKLLLSDSGFYLCAWSSRRGDTQYFGPGTRLTVL.

J is TRBJ2-3 and V is TRBV9; D is possibly TRBD2 (6 bases). CDR1 is SGDLS, CDR2 YYNGEE, per germline. This CDR3 is built from 15 residues. V lost 0 bases and J 6 bases, leaving 14 bases between the germline ends. CDR3 region: CASSVDGGNPDTQYF. Written as DNA, the CDR3 is TGTGCCAGCAGCGTAGATGGCGGGAACCCCGATACGCAGTATTTT.

This clone was detected once. V gene TRBV2 combines with J gene TRBJ2-3; tentative D call: TRBD1 (5 bases). V was cut by 2 bases and J by 0 bases, with 9 bases left in between. The CDR3 totals 15 residues. Per the germline V gene, CDR1 is SNHLY and CDR2 is FYNNEI. CDR3 sequence (DNA): TGTGCCAGCAGTGAACGGACAACTAGCACAGATACGCAGTATTTT. Translation: CASSERTTSTDTQYF.

The chain joins TRBV7-9 to TRBJ1-1; D ambiguous. This CDR3 comprises 14 residues. In germline, CDR1 is SEHNR, CDR2 FQNEAQ (reference sequence). The V end was cut by 4 bases, the J end by 0 bases, with 9 bases between. The CDR3 loop is CASSSTYLNTEAFF. In DNA, the CDR3 is TGTGCCAGCAGCTCGACATACCTGAACACTGAAGCTTTCTTT. The complete variable domain, with remaining parts taken from reference TRBV7-9 and TRBJ1-1, reads DTGVSQNPRHKITKRGQNVTFRCDPISEHNRLYWYRQTLGQGPEFLTYFQNEAQLEKSRLLSDRFSAERPKGSFSTLEIQRTEQGDSAMYLCASSSTYLNTEAFFGQGTRLTVV.

This sequence joins TRBV27 and TRBJ2-3, with TRBD2 matching 8 bases. V shed 2 bases and J 1 base; nucleotides not matched to a gene: 8. The CDR3 has 17 residues. Germline V CDR1 and CDR2: MNHEY, SMNVEV (reference sequence). The CDR3 region is CASSLNRLAGRTDTQYF. The CDR3, as DNA: TGTGCCAGCAGTTTAAACCGGTTAGCGGGGCGCACAGATACGCAGTATTTT.

V gene TRBV5-1 combines with J gene TRBJ2-1, with D unclear. V lost 4 bases, J lost 10 bases, and 15 bases lay in between. Looked up from germline, CDR1 is SGHRS and CDR2 is YFSETQ. The length of the CDR3 is 13 residues. CDR3: CASSPNLENEQFF. CDR3 in DNA: TGCGCCAGCAGCCCCAATCTAGAGAACGAGCAGTTCTTC.

V and J are TRBV9 and TRBJ2-3, with D perhaps matching TRBD2 (6 bases). The V and J ends lost 3 bases and 5 bases respectively, with 16 bases between them. This CDR3 is 15 amino acids long. Germline values: CDR1 SGDLS, CDR2 YYNGEE. Here the CDR3 DNA reads TGTGCCAGCAGCGCCCACGGGGGTGGTGGAGATACGCAGTATTTT. Encoded protein: CASSAHGGGGDTQYF.

The V call is TRBV2, the J call TRBJ2-2, with a weak D call TRBD2 (5 bases). CDR1 is SNHLY and CDR2 is FYNNEI in the germline V gene. The V and J ends lost 7 bases and 0 bases respectively, with 9 bases between them. This CDR3 region has 14 residues. CDR3 region: CASKEGTNTGELFF. In nucleotides, the CDR3 is TGTGCCAGCAAAGAGGGAACGAACACCGGGGAGCTGTTTTTT.

The chain combines TRBV10-3 with TRBJ1-4, with 8 nucleotides matching TRBD1. The CDR3 sequence is 14 residues long. V dropped 5 bases and J dropped 6; count of bases not matched to a gene: 5. Germline assignment: CDR1 ENHRY and CDR2 SYGVKD. CDR3 sequence (DNA): TGTGCCATCAGTAGAGGACAGGGTGATGAAAAACTGTTTTTT. As protein: CAISRGQGDEKLFF.

The chain couples TRBV7-9 to TRBJ2-7, with D possibly TRBD2 on 5 matching bases. V gave up 5 bases and J gave up 0 bases, with 11 bases separating them. Germline CDR1 is SEHNR and CDR2 is FQNEAQ (reference sequence). This CDR3 is built from 14 residues. This chain's CDR3 is CASSHSGGSYEQYF. The CDR3 DNA follows: TGTGCCAGCAGCCACTCCGGAGGCTCCTACGAGCAGTACTTC.

The chain couples TRBV11-2 to TRBJ2-3; 14 bases fit TRBD2. The germline gives CDR1 SGHAT, CDR2 FQNNGV. This CDR3 region has 19 residues. V dropped 3 bases and J dropped 5; count of bases not matched to a gene: 13. In DNA, the CDR3 is TGTGCCAGCAGCTTCGGAACTTATGGGACTAGCGGGAGCGAAGATACGCAGTATTTT. Translated: CASSFGTYGTSGSEDTQYF.

The chain couples TRBV5-1 to TRBJ1-1; 7 bases are a match to TRBD1. CDR3 length: 15 amino acids. Germline loops: CDR1 SGHRS, CDR2 YFSETQ. V was pared by 4 bases and J by 5 bases, with 11 bases of the junction left unmatched. CDR3 amino acids: CASSPQGPGMTEAFF. The CDR3 DNA is TGCGCCAGCAGCCCACAGGGGCCGGGAATGACTGAAGCTTTCTTT.

This clone was counted a single time. This chain connects TRBV3-1 (or the pseudogene TRBV3-2) to TRBJ2-7; the match to TRBD1 covers 8 bases. In germline, CDR1 is LGHDT, CDR2 YNNKEL (reference sequence). This CDR3 spans 16 amino acids. The junction had 6 bases not matched to a gene; V was cut back by 2 bases and J by 0 bases. For the CDR3, the DNA is TGTGCCAGCAGCCAATTCGGCAGGGGGCTCTCCTACGAGCAGTACTTC. Translating it yields CASSQFGRGLSYEQYF.

The chain combines TRBV5-1 with TRBJ2-2; D might be TRBD1 (6 bases). Trimming removed 6 bases at V and 2 bases at J, with 11 bases between. CDR1 and CDR2 from the germline V gene are SGHRS and YFSETQ. The CDR3 contains 14 residues. CDR3 nucleotides: TGCGCCAGCATGGCAGGGGCCAACACCGGGGAGCTGTTTTTT. Amino acids: CASMAGANTGELFF.

This chain joins TRBV5-1 and TRBJ2-1, with 12 nucleotides matching TRBD2. The trim removed 4 bases at V and 1 base at J, leaving 3 bases unmatched. The CDR3 extends over 16 amino acids. Germline CDR1 reads SGHRS; CDR2 reads YFSETQ. The CDR3: CASSILAGGSYNEQFF. In DNA, the CDR3 is TGCGCCAGCAGCATACTAGCGGGAGGTTCCTACAATGAGCAGTTCTTC.

CDR3 region: CASGGQLTDTQYF. CDR3 DNA sequence: TGTGCCAGCGGGGGACAGCTCACAGATACGCAGTATTTT. The genes are TRBV7-3 and TRBJ2-3, with 7 bases aligning to TRBD1. The CDR3 contains 13 residues. J lost 2 bases, V lost 8 bases, and 4 bases had no gene match. CDR1 is SGHTA, CDR2 FQGTGA, per germline.

Points on this clone: This may be a read error: a much more frequent sequence differs by one nucleotide. The chain joins TRBV19 to TRBJ2-7; the D gene is possibly TRBD2 (5 bases). Trimming removed 5 bases from V and 3 bases from J, with 5 bases in between. The CDR3 covers 11 residues. Germline V CDR1 and CDR2: LNHDA, SQIVND (reference sequence). This CDR3 reads CASSRGYEQYF. The CDR3, as DNA: TGTGCCAGTAGTCGGGGCTACGAGCAGTACTTC.

The chain combines TRBV4-1 with TRBJ1-6, with D perhaps matching TRBD1 (6 bases). There are 14 residues in the CDR3. Germline lookup yields CDR1 MGHRA and CDR2 YSYEKL. Trimming pared 0 bases from V and 13 bases from J, leaving 13 bases between. This CDR3 is CASSQDERGGPLHF. CDR3 nucleotides: TGCGCCAGCAGCCAAGATGAGAGGGGGGGGCCCCTCCACTTT.

Only a few counts were recorded for this clone. The rearrangement uses TRBV20-1 and TRBJ2-5; TRBD1 aligns across 7 bases. In germline, CDR1 is DFQATT, CDR2 SNEGSKA (reference sequence). The CDR3 runs to 11 residues. The CDR3 reads CTGQAQETQYF. In DNA, the CDR3 is TGCACAGGACAGGCCCAAGAGACCCAGTACTTC.

This chain's CDR3 is CASSQNSGLNTDTQYF. CDR3 DNA: TGTGCCAGCAGCCAAAATTCGGGACTGAACACAGATACGCAGTATTTT. V and J are TRBV4-2 and TRBJ2-3; weak D call: TRBD2 (6 bases). The germline V and J ends were trimmed by 2 bases and 2 bases, with 14 bases remaining between them. This CDR3 comprises 16 residues. In germline, CDR1 is LGHNA, CDR2 YNFKEQ.